A selection of T cell receptor beta chains follows, all from one sample in a study of blood T cell repertoires in COVID-19. Clones were read by immunoSEQ multiplex PCR, and TCRdb kept only the in-frame ones, dropping some. The sample records about 190,000 clones, about 88% being singletons. The sequenced sample was peripheral blood. These receptors were taken from a woman in her thirties or forties who had recovered from COVID-19. Each CDR3 is given with its conserved first and last residue.

CDR3	V	J
CASSFSLAGNEQFF	TRBV11-2	TRBJ2-1
CAWSVTGGGGYTF	TRBV30	TRBJ1-2
CASSQTPGLAGAFYEQYF	TRBV3-1/TRBV3-2	TRBJ2-7
CASSREAGGYNEQFF	TRBV6-6	TRBJ2-1
CASSSPGREEGDTQYF	TRBV28	TRBJ2-3
CASSFGAGGPLLPLHF	TRBV5-4	TRBJ1-6
CASSPPSLGASGNTIYF	TRBV18	TRBJ1-3
CASSYDWSSGNTIYF	TRBV13	TRBJ1-3
CASTGLAANEQFF	TRBV2	TRBJ2-1
CASSHGQLPGELFF	TRBV3-1/TRBV3-2	TRBJ2-2
CASSAGTSGSYEQYF	TRBV9	TRBJ2-7
CASSEVSGGPVGQPQHF	TRBV6-1	TRBJ1-5
CASSPGLAEWRYF	TRBV14	TRBJ2-7
CASSSGGLAGGPFSYNEQFF	TRBV7-6	TRBJ2-1
CAISESGGYGYTF	TRBV10-3	TRBJ1-2
CASSTDRLNTEAFF	TRBV2	TRBJ1-1
CASSQYTGVEQYF	TRBV16	TRBJ2-7
CASSPLAGTGRPNTEAFF	TRBV6-6	TRBJ1-1
CASSLYMGTGGSYGYTF	TRBV28	TRBJ1-2
CASSEVSAGGPIQETQYF	TRBV6-1	TRBJ2-5
CASSQDRARNEKLFF	TRBV4-2	TRBJ1-4
CASSINSGLAGQQETQYF	TRBV21-1	TRBJ2-5
CASSQGQGLYEQYF	TRBV3-1/TRBV3-2	TRBJ2-7
CASRGLRGEAFF	TRBV7-9	TRBJ1-1
CASSQDLGTTDTEAFF	TRBV4-1	TRBJ1-1
CASSLTGGGGNYGYTF	TRBV7-3	TRBJ1-2
CASTRGDGGWEKLFF	TRBV25-1	TRBJ1-4
CATSDVRYSSYNEQFF	TRBV24-1	TRBJ2-1
CASSQFLLGGNTEAFF	TRBV3-1/TRBV3-2	TRBJ1-1
CASSLSSHGDSMTLHF	TRBV27	TRBJ1-6
CASSPGTKRETQYF	TRBV5-1	TRBJ2-5